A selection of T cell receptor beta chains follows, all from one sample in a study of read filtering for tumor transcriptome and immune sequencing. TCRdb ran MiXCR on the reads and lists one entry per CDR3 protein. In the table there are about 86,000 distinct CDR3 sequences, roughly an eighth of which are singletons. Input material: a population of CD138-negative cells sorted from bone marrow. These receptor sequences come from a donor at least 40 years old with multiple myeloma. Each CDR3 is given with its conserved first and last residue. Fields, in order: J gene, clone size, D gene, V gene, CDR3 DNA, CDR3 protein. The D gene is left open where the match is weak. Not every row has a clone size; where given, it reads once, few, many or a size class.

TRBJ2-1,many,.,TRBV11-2,TGTGCCAGCAGCTTTGGCAGGGACGCCGGTGAGCAGTTCTTC,CASSFGRDAGEQFF
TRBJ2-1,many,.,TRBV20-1,TGCAGTGCAACCAAGCGGGCCTCCTACAATGAGCAGTTCTTC,CSATKRASYNEQFF
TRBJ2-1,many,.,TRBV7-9,TGTGCCAGCAGCTTTGTAATTGATGAGCAGTTCTTC,CASSFVIDEQFF
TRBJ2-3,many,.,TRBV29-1,TGCAGCGTCCAGGTTCGGTTAGATCCATCCTATGCGCAGTATTTT,CSVQVRLDPSYAQYF
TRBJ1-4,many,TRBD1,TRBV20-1,TGCAGTGCTACCCCCGGGACAGGGGGTTCGGATGAAAAACTGTTTTTT,CSATPGTGGSDEKLFF
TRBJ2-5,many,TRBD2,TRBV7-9,TGTGCCAGCAGTAGCCTAGCGGGAAACCAAGAGACCCAGTACTTC,CASSSLAGNQETQYF
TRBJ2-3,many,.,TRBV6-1,TGTGCCAGCAGTATCCAGGGAAACACAGATACGCAGTATTTT,CASSIQGNTDTQYF
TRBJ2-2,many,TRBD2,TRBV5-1,TGCGCCAGCAGCCTTTCCCGGGAGGCGGACACCGGGGAGCTGTTTTTT,CASSLSREADTGELFF
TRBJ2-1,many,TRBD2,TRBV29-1,TGCAGCGTCCCCGTAGCGGGAGTGTCCTACAATGAGCAGTTCTTC,CSVPVAGVSYNEQFF
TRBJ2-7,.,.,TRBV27,TGTGCCAGCAGTTTAGGTGGGCCTAGTCCTAGCTCCTACGAGCAGTACTTC,CASSLGGPSPSSYEQYF
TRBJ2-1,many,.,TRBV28,TGTGCCAGCGGAGAACGAAGCCCGGCCTACAATGAGCAGTTCTTC,CASGERSPAYNEQFF
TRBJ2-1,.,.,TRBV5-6,TGTGCCAGCAGCTTGTTGGACTACAATGAGCAGTTCTTC,CASSLLDYNEQFF
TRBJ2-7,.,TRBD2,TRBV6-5,TGTGCCAGCGGAGTTCTAGCGGGAGGGACTTACGAGCAGTACTTC,CASGVLAGGTYEQYF
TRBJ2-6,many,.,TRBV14,TGTGCCAGCAGCCGTCGCGGGACGGCAAGCTCTGGGGCCAACGTCCTGACTTTC,CASSRRGTASSGANVLTF
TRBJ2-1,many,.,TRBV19,TGTGCCAGTAGCGGAACCCATTACAATGAGCAGTTCTTC,CASSGTHYNEQFF
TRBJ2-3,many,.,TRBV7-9,TGTGCCAGCAGGGTATATAGCACAGATACGCAGTATTTT,CASRVYSTDTQYF
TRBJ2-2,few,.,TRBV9,TGTGCCAGCAGCGTATCCAGAAACACCGGGGAGCTGTTTTTT,CASSVSRNTGELFF
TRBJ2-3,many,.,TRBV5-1,TGCGCCAGCAGCCCGAGCACTAGCCGGGATACGCAGTATTTT,CASSPSTSRDTQYF
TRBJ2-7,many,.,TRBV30,TGTGCCTGGACTAGACCGGGACGCTCCTACGAGCAGTACTTC,CAWTRPGRSYEQYF
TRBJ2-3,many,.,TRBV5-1,TGCGCCAGCAGCTTGGGGGGCGGATACACAGATACGCAGTATTTT,CASSLGGGYTDTQYF
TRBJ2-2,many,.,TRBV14,TGTGCCAGCAGCCAAGGCTCGAGAAGAAACACCGGGGAGCTGTTTTTT,CASSQGSRRNTGELFF
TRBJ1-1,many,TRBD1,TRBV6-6,TGTGCCAGCAGTTTTACCGACAGGGGGTACACTGAAGCTTTCTTT,CASSFTDRGYTEAFF
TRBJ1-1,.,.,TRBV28,TGTGCCAGCAGTACCATCGGGGATTTGAACACTGAAGCTTTCTTT,CASSTIGDLNTEAFF
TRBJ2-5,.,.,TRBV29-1,TGCAGCGTGGGGGCGGGAGCGGAAGGGGCCCAGTACTTC,CSVGAGAEGAQYF
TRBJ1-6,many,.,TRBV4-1,TGCGCCAGCAGCCGAAGGGGGACAACCCGGGATGATAATTCACCCCTCCACTTT,CASSRRGTTRDDNSPLHF
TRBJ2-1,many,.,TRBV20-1,TGCAGTGCTAGAGATGGGGCTAGCGCTGGGTTTGAGCAGTTCTTC,CSARDGASAGFEQFF
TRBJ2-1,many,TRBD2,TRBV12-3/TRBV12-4,TGTGCCAGCAGCAGGACTAGTACAATTGAGCAGTTCTTC,CASSRTSTIEQFF
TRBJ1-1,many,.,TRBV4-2,TGTGCCAGCAGCCAAGATGACCAGGGGCTAGAAGCTTTCTTT,CASSQDDQGLEAFF
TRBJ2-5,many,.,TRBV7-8,TGTGCCAGCAGCTTAGGGGCCGTCCAAGAGACCCAGTACTTC,CASSLGAVQETQYF
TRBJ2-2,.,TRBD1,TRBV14,TGTGCCAGCAGCCCGGAGGACAGGACAAGGAACACCGGGGAGCTGTTTTTT,CASSPEDRTRNTGELFF
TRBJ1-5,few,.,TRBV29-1,TGCAGCGTTTCCCTCGGCCTCGTGAATCAGCCCCAGCATTTT,CSVSLGLVNQPQHF
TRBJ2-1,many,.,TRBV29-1,TGCAGCGTTGAACACTCCTACAATGAGCAGTTCTTC,CSVEHSYNEQFF
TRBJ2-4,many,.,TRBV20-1,TGCAGTGCTAGAGTACAGGGCGACAAAAACATTCAGTACTTC,CSARVQGDKNIQYF
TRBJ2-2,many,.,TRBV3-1,TGTGCCAGCAGCCAAGGCCCCGGGGAGCTGTTTTTT,CASSQGPGELFF
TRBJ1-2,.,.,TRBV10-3,TGTGCCATCAGTGAGTCCCGGGACGTGGATGGCTACACCTTC,CAISESRDVDGYTF